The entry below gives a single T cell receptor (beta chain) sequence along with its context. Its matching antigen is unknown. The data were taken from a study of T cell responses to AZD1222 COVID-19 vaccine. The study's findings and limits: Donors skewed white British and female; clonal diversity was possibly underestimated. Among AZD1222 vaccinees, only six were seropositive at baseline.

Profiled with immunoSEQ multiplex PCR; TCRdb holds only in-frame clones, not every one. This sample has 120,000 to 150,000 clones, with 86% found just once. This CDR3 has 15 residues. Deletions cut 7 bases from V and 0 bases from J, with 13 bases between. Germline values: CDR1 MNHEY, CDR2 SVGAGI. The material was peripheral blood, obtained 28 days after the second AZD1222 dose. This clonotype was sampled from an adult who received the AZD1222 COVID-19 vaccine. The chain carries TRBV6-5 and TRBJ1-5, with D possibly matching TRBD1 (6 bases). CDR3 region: CASKWTVLSNQPQHF. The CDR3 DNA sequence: TGTGCCAGCAAATGGACAGTACTTAGCAATCAGCCCCAGCATTTT.